This TCR beta chain was observed in a study of T-cell memory formation after mild COVID-19. This clonotype was seen more than once but under ten times. TCRdb reprocessed the 5' RACE reads via MiXCR and lists one record per CDR3 protein. Here the sample spans about 470,000 distinct CDR3 sequences, approximately 18% being singletons. The germline V gene has CDR1 SGHTA and CDR2 FQGTGA. CDR3 length: 16 amino acids. Trimming removed 2 bases from V and 2 bases from J, with 12 bases in between. The chain joins TRBV7-3 to TRBJ2-2, with D unresolved. This sequence was found in an adult woman who had mild COVID-19 (a few samples of this study predate the infection). Cell type and time point are not known. Sequenced input: PBMCs or a T cell subset sorted from them (not recorded which). In nucleotides, the CDR3 is TGTGCCAGCAGCTTATCGCGCCGATCCAACACCGGGGAGCTGTTTTTT. It encodes CASSLSRRSNTGELFF.